These 13 T cell receptor beta chains originate from one sample sequenced in a study of cytomegalovirus exposure and HLA in healthy donors. PCR used 60 Vbeta primers and 13 Jbeta primers. Sequenced by immunoSEQ multiplex PCR; TCRdb stores in-frame clones only, minus some. This table has 100,000 to 150,000 clones, about 70% appearing once. The sample taken for sequencing was PBMCs. All receptors come from a woman aged 55 to 70 in good health and CMV-seropositive.

The V and J genes are TRBV5-1 and TRBJ2-1; 8 positions agree with TRBD2. Trimming at V came to 1 base and at J to 7 bases, leaving 7 bases not matched to a gene. Germline-derived CDR1 and CDR2 are SGHRS and YFSETQ. This CDR3 comprises 15 residues. In DNA, the CDR3 is TGCGCCAGCAGCTTGACGGGGGGGCCTTCAAATGAGCAGTTCTTC. It is translated as CASSLTGGPSNEQFF. Variable domain in full (rest from reference TRBV5-1 and TRBJ2-1): KAGVTQTPRYLIKTRGQQVTLSCSPISGHRSVSWYQQTPGQGLQFLFEYFSETQRNKGNFPGRFSGRQFSNSRSEMNVSTLELGDSALYLCASSLTGGPSNEQFFGPGTRLTVL.

The chain links TRBV9 to TRBJ2-7; D not certain. V shed 0 bases and J shed 5 bases, with 12 bases lying between them. This CDR3 has 14 residues. Germline CDR1 is SGDLS and CDR2 is YYNGEE. The CDR3 region is CASSVGLRQDEQYF. CDR3 sequence (DNA): TGTGCCAGCAGCGTAGGTCTCAGGCAGGACGAGCAGTACTTC.

The CDR3 sequence is CASKERAYEQYF. As DNA, the CDR3 is TGTGCCAGCAAAGAGCGCGCCTACGAGCAGTACTTC. V usage is TRBV2 and J usage is TRBJ2-7, with no clear D. Looked up from germline, CDR1 is SNHLY and CDR2 is FYNNEI. Trimming cost V 7 bases and J 2 bases, with 9 bases left between them. The CDR3 is 12 amino acids.

This clone was counted once. V is TRBV27 and J is TRBJ1-5; tentative D call: TRBD1 (6 bases). V was shortened by 2 bases and J by 8 bases, with 22 bases between the two germline ends. The CDR3 has 17 residues. Germline V gene data show CDR1 as MNHEY and CDR2 as SMNVEV (reference sequence). For the CDR3, the DNA is TGTGCCAGCAGTTTACCCCCCTCAGACAGGCCCGAGGAGCCCCAGCATTTT. Encoded protein: CASSLPPSDRPEEPQHF.

A few counts support this clone. V is TRBV6-5 and J is TRBJ1-6; D is unresolved. Germline V lookup: CDR1 MNHEY, CDR2 SVGAGI. This CDR3 region has 12 residues. The V gene lost 10 bases and the J gene lost 8 bases, with 12 bases spanning the gap. The CDR3 sequence: CATYSFDSPLHF. The CDR3 nucleotides read TGTGCCACCTACTCCTTTGATTCACCCCTCCACTTT.

The gene calls are TRBV4-3 and TRBJ1-1; TRBD1 might be the D (6 bases). From germline, CDR1 is LGHNA and CDR2 YSLEER. With 2 bases removed from V and 1 base from J, the gap between germline ends came to 14 bases. The CDR3 loop spans 16 amino acids. Here the CDR3 DNA reads TGCGCCAGCAGCCAACTCGGGGGGCCCTCGAACACTGAAGCTTTCTTT. It encodes CASSQLGGPSNTEAFF.

V gene TRBV30 combines with J gene TRBJ2-7; 8 bases map to TRBD2. V lost 4 bases and J lost 6; bases outside the gene matches: 8. Germline-derived CDR1 and CDR2 are GTSNPN and SVGIG (reference sequence). The CDR3 spans 13 residues. The CDR3: CAWTRLAGLEQYF. The CDR3 nucleotides read TGTGCCTGGACGAGGCTAGCGGGCCTCGAGCAGTACTTC.

This clone was detected a few times. The CDR3 coding sequence is TGTGCCAGCAGTTACTATCGGACAGGGAAAATTCGGGAAGCTTTCTTT. Its protein product is CASSYYRTGKIREAFF. The rearrangement links TRBV7-9 to TRBJ1-1; 8 bases are shared with TRBD1. Germline-derived CDR1 and CDR2 are SEHNR and FQNEAQ (reference sequence). With 6 bases clipped from V and 8 bases from J, the junction kept 17 bases outside the gene matches. This CDR3 has 16 amino acids.

This sequence joins TRBV7-2 and TRBJ2-5, with 8 nucleotides matching TRBD1. The length of the CDR3 is 13 residues. V lost 5 bases and J lost 6; bases outside the gene matches: 5. Germline CDR1 and CDR2: SGHTA and FQGNSA. The CDR3 nucleotides are TGTGCCAGCAGCCCCGGACAGGGAAAGACCCAGTACTTC. Translating it yields CASSPGQGKTQYF. Drawing the rest from reference TRBV7-2 and TRBJ2-5, the complete variable domain is GAGVSQSPSNKVTEKGKDVELRCDPISGHTALYWYRQSLGQGLEFLIYFQGNSAPDKSGLPSDRFSAERTGGSVSTLTIQRTQQEDSAVYLCASSPGQGKTQYFGPGTRLLVL.

The chain couples TRBV7-9 to TRBJ2-5; TRBD2 matches 8 bases. This CDR3 contains 15 residues. The J segment lost 4 bases and the V segment lost 1 base, leaving 5 bases of the junction unmatched. Germline V lookup: CDR1 SEHNR, CDR2 FQNEAQ (reference sequence). The CDR3 reads CASSLVGGGRETQYF. CDR3 sequence (DNA): TGTGCCAGCAGCTTAGTCGGGGGGGGTAGAGAGACCCAGTACTTC. Full variable domain (remainder filled in from reference TRBV7-9 and TRBJ2-5): DTGVSQNPRHKITKRGQNVTFRCDPISEHNRLYWYRQTLGQGPEFLTYFQNEAQLEKSRLLSDRFSAERPKGSFSTLEIQRTEQGDSAMYLCASSLVGGGRETQYFGPGTRLLVL.

The V call is TRBV6-5, the J call TRBJ1-1; D perhaps matches TRBD1 (6 bases). Germline CDR1 MNHEY, CDR2 SVGAGI. There are 15 residues in the CDR3. The V end was cut by 7 bases, the J end by 5 bases, with 20 bases between. In nucleotides, the CDR3 is TGTGCCAGCAAGGGATTGCAGGGGCAGGGGACTGAAGCTTTCTTT. Protein product: CASKGLQGQGTEAFF.

CDR3 residues: CASSLGLAEALYEQYF. CDR3 DNA sequence: TGTGCCAGCAGCTTGGGACTAGCGGAGGCCCTCTACGAGCAGTACTTC. The gene calls are TRBV7-2 and TRBJ2-7; 11 bases map to TRBD2. Germline V gives CDR1 SGHTA, CDR2 FQGNSA. The CDR3 has 16 amino acids. J lost 3 bases, V lost 3 bases, and 7 bases had no gene match.

The chain is built from TRBV29-1 and TRBJ1-2; TRBD1 aligns across 8 bases. V shed 7 bases, J shed 7 bases, and the junction held 8 bases outside the gene matches. Germline V gene lookup returns CDR1 SQVTM and CDR2 ANQGSEA. The CDR3 length is 12 residues. CDR3 residues: CSGGQGSGGYTF. The CDR3 nucleotides are TGCAGCGGAGGACAGGGCTCTGGTGGCTACACCTTC.